The 29 T cell receptor beta chains below all came from one sample that was sequenced in a study of blood T cell repertoires in COVID-19. The table came from immunoSEQ multiplex PCR; TCRdb's copy has only in-frame clones and leaves some out. This sample has 170,000 or so clones, with roughly nine tenths found just once. Sequenced material: PBMCs or T cells enriched from blood (not recorded which). These receptors all stem from a woman in her fifties or sixties who had recovered from COVID-19.

The V and J genes are TRBV15 and TRBJ1-4; D gene unclear. Per the germline V gene, CDR1 is LNHNV and CDR2 is YYDKDF (reference sequence). The germline V and J ends were trimmed by 8 bases and 7 bases, with 14 bases remaining between them. The CDR3 length is 13 residues. CDR3 sequence reads: CATAREASEKLFF. CDR3 sequence (DNA): TGTGCCACCGCCCGGGAGGCAAGTGAAAAACTGTTTTTT.

V is TRBV15 and J is TRBJ2-3; D may be TRBD2 (11 bases). The germline V gene has CDR1 LNHNV and CDR2 YYDKDF (reference sequence). Trimming took 3 bases from V and 4 from J, leaving 29 bases between them. There are 20 residues in the CDR3. For the CDR3, the DNA is TGTGCCACCAGCAGCGGCGACAGGGGGCTAGCGGGAGGCTCCGCAGATACGCAGTATTTT. This gives the protein CATSSGDRGLAGGSADTQYF.

This chain links TRBV3-1 (or the pseudogene TRBV3-2) with TRBJ2-3, with 9 nucleotides matching TRBD2. The V gene end was trimmed by 0 bases and the J gene end by 6 bases; junction bases not matched to a gene: 7. The CDR3 consists of 16 residues. Per germline, CDR1 LGHDT and CDR2 YNNKEL (reference sequence). CDR3 DNA: TGTGCCAGCAGCCAAGAGGCGGGGGGGGTCCGGGATACGCAGTATTTT. Protein: CASSQEAGGVRDTQYF.

For the CDR3, the DNA is TGCGCCAGCAGCTCAGGGGGCCTTGAAGCTTTCTTT. This gives the protein CASSSGGLEAFF. This sequence joins TRBV5-1 and TRBJ1-1; 8 bases align to TRBD1. The CDR3 extends over 12 amino acids. Trimming cost V 3 bases and J 7 bases; bases outside gene matches: 2. CDR1 SGHRS and CDR2 YFSETQ come from the germline V gene. The whole variable domain, filled in from reference TRBV5-1 and TRBJ1-1, reads KAGVTQTPRYLIKTRGQQVTLSCSPISGHRSVSWYQQTPGQGLQFLFEYFSETQRNKGNFPGRFSGRQFSNSRSEMNVSTLELGDSALYLCASSSGGLEAFFGQGTRLTVV.

The chain has TRBV6-5 and TRBJ1-2, with TRBD1 identical over 10 bases. This CDR3 has 15 amino acids. With V trimmed by 5 bases and J by 4 bases, 7 bases remained unmatched. Germline V gives CDR1 MNHEY, CDR2 SVGAGI. The CDR3 region has the DNA TGTGCCAGCAGTCGGGGGGACAGGGGCACCTATGGCTACACCTTC. The encoded protein is CASSRGDRGTYGYTF.

This chain joins TRBV29-1 and TRBJ2-2; 9 bases fit TRBD2. The junction had 7 bases not matched to a gene; V was cut back by 7 bases and J by 4 bases. Germline V gene sequence: CDR1 SQVTM, CDR2 ANQGSEA. The CDR3 has 14 amino acids. The CDR3 region has the DNA TGCAGCGCCGCAATAGCGGGAGCCACCGGGGAGCTGTTTTTT. It is translated as CSAAIAGATGELFF.

V and J are TRBV12-3 or TRBV12-4 and TRBJ2-5; 7 bases fit TRBD2. Losses at the gene ends were 7 bases for V and 2 bases for J; bases not matched to a gene: 4. The CDR3 sequence is 13 residues long. The CDR3 bases are TGTGCCAGCACCCTGGGACTACAAGAGACCCAGTACTTC. Residues: CASTLGLQETQYF.

The chain uses TRBV23-1 and TRBJ2-1, with TRBD1 as a possible D gene (6 bases). TRBV23-1 is flagged as an ORF with uncertain function. This CDR3 has 16 residues. V was clipped by 6 bases and J by 0 bases, with 15 bases between them. The CDR3: CASRLGRRGSYNEQFF. The DNA for the CDR3 is TGCGCCAGCAGACTTGGCCGCAGGGGCTCCTACAATGAGCAGTTCTTC.

Only a few counts were recorded for this clone. V is TRBV19 and J is TRBJ2-5; possibly TRBD2 for D (6 bases). The length of the CDR3 is 16 residues. Per the germline V gene, CDR1 is LNHDA and CDR2 is SQIVND (reference sequence). V was shortened by 1 base and J by 4 bases, with 16 bases between the two germline ends. As DNA, the CDR3 is TGTGCCAGTAGTATAGGGAGGGTTAGGGGTGGAGAGACCCAGTACTTC. Translated, it gives CASSIGRVRGGETQYF.

The genes are TRBV6-2 or TRBV6-3 and TRBJ1-4; 9 bases agree with TRBD1. From germline, CDR1 is MNHEY and CDR2 SVGEGT. The trim removed 5 bases at V and 7 bases at J, leaving 11 bases unmatched. This CDR3 comprises 16 residues. DNA of the CDR3: TGTGCCAGCAGTAAACGCATGACAGGGGGTTCTGAAAAACTGTTTTTT. Translation gives CASSKRMTGGSEKLFF.

The count of this clone is one. J is TRBJ2-7 and V is TRBV5-4; maybe TRBD2 (7 bases). The CDR3 has 14 amino acids. Germline CDR1 is SGHNT and CDR2 is YYREEE (reference sequence). Trimming removed 8 bases at V and 9 bases at J, with 24 bases between. The CDR3 DNA is TGTGCCAGTCACCTCGCCGGGGGGCCCCGCGGGCAGTACTTC. It translates to CASHLAGGPRGQYF.

The chain recombines TRBV30 with TRBJ2-7; 7 bases agree with TRBD1. The germline gives CDR1 GTSNPN, CDR2 SVGIG (reference sequence). The CDR3 contains 14 residues. V lost 4 bases and J lost 2; bases outside the gene matches: 8. CDR3 in amino acids: CAWNPTGFAYEQYF. The CDR3 coding sequence is TGTGCCTGGAACCCGACAGGGTTCGCCTACGAGCAGTACTTC.

This chain connects TRBV2 to TRBJ2-5; weak D call: TRBD2 (7 bases). The CDR3 is 14 residues long. Germline-derived CDR1 and CDR2 are SNHLY and FYNNEI. V was pared by 3 bases and J by 6 bases, with 14 bases between. CDR3 amino acids: CASSEGGLGQTQYF. The CDR3 DNA reads TGTGCCAGCAGTGAGGGGGGGCTGGGACAGACCCAGTACTTC.

In DNA, the CDR3 is TGTGCCAGCAGCTTGGGACTAGCGGGATTGAAAACACCGAGTTTTGGGAATGAGCAGTTCTTC. The encoded protein is CASSLGLAGLKTPSFGNEQFF. The chain has TRBV28 and TRBJ2-1, with 13 bases aligning to TRBD2. The V segment lost 6 bases and the J segment 7 bases; nucleotides outside the gene matches: 24. CDR1 MDHEN and CDR2 SYDVKM come from the germline V gene. The CDR3 runs to 21 residues.

The chain uses TRBV3-1 (or the pseudogene TRBV3-2) and TRBJ1-1; the D is unclear. The CDR3 totals 15 residues. Germline CDR1 LGHDT, CDR2 YNNKEL (reference sequence). V dropped 0 bases and J dropped 0 bases, with 8 bases sitting between them. CDR3 DNA sequence: TGTGCCAGCAGCCAAGAAAGAATAGTGAACACTGAAGCTTTCTTT. It is translated as CASSQERIVNTEAFF.

The gene calls are TRBV5-6 and TRBJ2-1; TRBD2 matches 14 bases. The ends lost 5 bases at V and 2 bases at J; junction bases unmatched: 9. Germline V gene sequence: CDR1 SGHDT, CDR2 YYEEEE. This CDR3 has 18 amino acids. The CDR3 region is CASRIGLAGGTTYNEQFF. The CDR3 bases are TGTGCCAGCAGGATAGGACTAGCGGGAGGAACGACCTACAATGAGCAGTTCTTC. Drawing the rest from reference TRBV5-6 and TRBJ2-1, the complete variable domain is DAGVTQSPTHLIKTRGQQVTLRCSPKSGHDTVSWYQQALGQGPQFIFQYYEEEERQRGNFPDRFSGHQFPNYSSELNVNALLLGDSALYLCASRIGLAGGTTYNEQFFGPGTRLTVL.

The V call is TRBV4-1, the J call TRBJ2-5; no clear D gene. The V end lost 4 bases, the J end lost 0 bases, and 9 bases lay between the germline ends. The CDR3 runs to 14 residues. Germline CDR1 and CDR2: MGHRA and YSYEKL. CDR3 nucleotides: TGCGCCAGCAGCCTACAGCAGTACCAAGAGACCCAGTACTTC. This encodes CASSLQQYQETQYF.

Of note for this clone: A much larger clone sits a single nucleotide away, making a read error possible. The sample carries other DNA sequences with the same CDR3. This chain links TRBV3-1 (or the pseudogene TRBV3-2) with TRBJ2-1, with D tentatively TRBD2 (5 bases). Trimming removed 0 bases at V and 6 bases at J, with 12 bases between. The CDR3 is 15 amino acids. Germline CDR1 and CDR2: LGHDT and YNNKEL (reference sequence). In DNA, the CDR3 is TGTGCCAGCAGCCAAGATCTATTAGCGATCAATGAGCAGTTCTTC. It specifies CASSQDLLAINEQFF.

The chain recombines TRBV3-1 (or the pseudogene TRBV3-2) with TRBJ2-7; maybe TRBD2 (5 bases). From germline, CDR1 is LGHDT and CDR2 YNNKEL (reference sequence). The V end was cut by 4 bases, the J end by 0 bases, with 7 bases between. CDR3 length: 13 residues. CDR3 coding DNA: TGTGCCAGCAGCCGGACTGACTCCTACGAGCAGTACTTC. Translation gives CASSRTDSYEQYF.

The chain employs TRBV9 and TRBJ2-2; tentatively, D is TRBD2 (6 bases). Trimming stripped 0 bases from V and 6 bases from J, with 15 bases between. This CDR3 contains 16 residues. Germline V lookup: CDR1 SGDLS, CDR2 YYNGEE. CDR3 sequence: CASSVGVGEVAGELFF. For the CDR3, the DNA is TGTGCCAGCAGCGTAGGAGTCGGGGAGGTGGCCGGGGAGCTGTTTTTT.

This chain links TRBV7-9 with TRBJ2-7, with 8 nucleotides matching TRBD2. Germline-derived CDR1 and CDR2 are SEHNR and FQNEAQ (reference sequence). Trimming took 3 bases from V and 3 from J; bases not matched to a gene: 4. The CDR3 is 14 amino acids. In DNA, the CDR3 is TGTGCCAGCAGCTTGATGGCGGGAGGCTACGAGCAGTACTTC. This gives the protein CASSLMAGGYEQYF.

The gene calls are TRBV11-2 and TRBJ1-1; possibly TRBD1 for D (6 bases). The CDR3 sequence is 15 residues long. V lost 5 bases to trimming and J lost 4 bases, with 17 bases between them. Germline V lookup: CDR1 SGHAT, CDR2 FQNNGV. The DNA of the CDR3 is TGTGCCAGCAGCCACAGACAGGAGCGGCGCACTGAAGCTTTCTTT. Translation gives CASSHRQERRTEAFF.

The chain recombines TRBV12-1 with TRBJ2-7; the listed D gene, TRBD2, was not tested against the DNA. TRBV12-1 is assigned pseudogene status. CDR3 size: 16 residues. In DNA form, the CDR3 reads TGTGCCAGCAGCTTTTCTAGCGGGCCTCTGAGGTACGAGCAGTACTTC. Its translation: CASSFSSGPLRYEQYF.

The chain carries TRBV28 and TRBJ1-6; D ambiguous. The CDR3 runs 13 residues. Germline V CDR1 and CDR2: MDHEN, SYDVKM. The ends were cut back, 6 bases at V and 3 bases at J, with 6 bases in the middle. The CDR3 protein is CASRSFYNSPLHF. The CDR3 DNA sequence: TGTGCCAGCAGAAGCTTCTATAATTCACCCCTCCACTTT.

V gene TRBV5-6 combines with J gene TRBJ1-5; D unresolved. Germline CDR1 SGHDT, CDR2 YYEEEE. Trimming cost V 0 bases and J 0 bases, with 7 bases left between them. The CDR3 loop spans 15 amino acids. CDR3 DNA: TGTGCCAGCAGCTTGGTGTCGAGTAGCAATCAGCCCCAGCATTTT. Translation: CASSLVSSSNQPQHF. Full variable domain (missing parts from reference TRBV5-6 and TRBJ1-5): DAGVTQSPTHLIKTRGQQVTLRCSPKSGHDTVSWYQQALGQGPQFIFQYYEEEERQRGNFPDRFSGHQFPNYSSELNVNALLLGDSALYLCASSLVSSSNQPQHFGDGTRLSIL.

In this sample, this clone turned up a few times. The rearrangement joins TRBV27 to TRBJ2-2, with 9 bases aligning to TRBD2. CDR1 and CDR2 from the germline V gene are MNHEY and SMNVEV (reference sequence). V lost 6 bases, J lost 7 bases, and 12 bases stayed unmatched. The length of the CDR3 is 16 residues. This chain's CDR3 is CASSQLGGGVNGELFF. CDR3 sequence (DNA): TGTGCCAGCAGCCAATTGGGCGGGGGGGTTAACGGGGAGCTGTTTTTT.

The V gene is TRBV27, the J gene TRBJ1-6, with unresolved D. The CDR3 has 13 residues. Per germline, CDR1 MNHEY and CDR2 SMNVEV (reference sequence). V was clipped by 4 bases and J by 10 bases, with 11 bases between them. The CDR3 DNA follows: TGTGCCAGCAGTTCGGAGGTGGGGTCACCCCTCCACTTT. Translation: CASSSEVGSPLHF.

The genes are TRBV7-2 and TRBJ2-3; perhaps TRBD1 as D (5 bases). Trimming took 4 bases from V and 6 from J, leaving 14 bases between them. The CDR3 spans 14 residues. Germline loops: CDR1 SGHTA, CDR2 FQGNSA. The CDR3 is CASSSSGFWDTQYF. The CDR3 coding sequence is TGTGCCAGCAGCTCCTCAGGGTTTTGGGATACGCAGTATTTT.

The V and J genes are TRBV6-2 or TRBV6-3 and TRBJ2-1; D is possibly TRBD2 (6 bases). CDR3 length equals 15 residues. Between the trimmed V and J ends, which lost 4 bases and 1 base, there was a span of 11 bases. Germline V gives CDR1 MNHEY, CDR2 SVGEGT. The chain's CDR3 is CASSLAAASYNEQFF. CDR3 nucleotide sequence: TGTGCCAGCAGTTTAGCGGCGGCGTCCTACAATGAGCAGTTCTTC.